One and the same sample provided the 24 T cell receptor beta chains below, sequenced in a study of T cells in localized non-small cell lung cancer (TCRdb year 2020). The library was generated by the immunoSEQ multiplex PCR assay. TCRdb took over this immuneACCESS table, retaining in-frame rearrangements with V and J assigned. Such tables are incomplete; in checked studies, under half of the missing clones stem from an unresolved V gene, and the remainder is unexplained. The sample records over 45,000 clones, around nine tenths of which are singletons. The ten largest clones add up to about 17% of the sample. The input for sequencing was PBMCs, taken before any cancer treatment. The receptors shown here come from a female donor with stage II lung adenocarcinoma.

With respect to this clone: This could be a read error, since a much larger clone is one nucleotide away. The chain employs TRBV7-3 and TRBJ1-5; D is ambiguous. Germline V gene lookup returns CDR1 SGHTA and CDR2 FQGTGA. This CDR3 contains 17 residues. The CDR3 coding sequence is TGTGTCAGCAGCTTAAACAGTCGTGAACTTAGCAATCAGCCCCAGCATTTT. This gives the protein CVSSLNSRELSNQPQHF.

V gene TRBV4-1 combines with J gene TRBJ1-2, with 10 bases identical to TRBD1. Germline-derived CDR1 and CDR2 are MGHRA and YSYEKL. The junction had 9 bases not matched to a gene; V was cut back by 0 bases and J by 8 bases. The CDR3 covers 16 residues. The CDR3 sequence: CASSQDTGRTGGGYTF. For the CDR3, the DNA is TGCGCCAGCAGCCAAGATACGGGGAGGACAGGGGGGGGCTACACCTTC.

For this clone: Within the sample, other DNA sequences also encode this same CDR3. V usage is TRBV29-1 and J usage is TRBJ1-2, with 8 nucleotides matching TRBD1. The germline V gene has CDR1 SQVTM and CDR2 ANQGSEA. V lost 6 bases and J lost 7; bases outside the gene matches: 7. The CDR3 extends over 12 amino acids. This chain's CDR3 is CSVNRGAGGYTF. CDR3 bases: TGCAGCGTAAACAGGGGGGCTGGTGGCTACACCTTC.

The V and J genes are TRBV2 and TRBJ1-5; the D is unclear. V shed 11 bases and J shed 6 bases, with 17 bases lying between them. Per the germline V gene, CDR1 is SNHLY and CDR2 is FYNNEI. CDR3 length: 13 amino acids. CDR3 protein: CASGVQASQPQHF. Here the CDR3 DNA reads TGTGCCTCGGGAGTCCAGGCGAGTCAGCCCCAGCATTTT.

This rearrangement joins TRBV4-1 to TRBJ2-7, with D possibly TRBD2 on 5 matching bases. The CDR3 has 15 residues. Looked up from germline, CDR1 is MGHRA and CDR2 is YSYEKL. V lost 6 bases and J 0 bases, leaving 15 bases between the germline ends. For the CDR3, the DNA is TGCGCCAGCAGATTATTCGAGGGCAGCTCCTACGAGCAGTACTTC. Its translation is CASRLFEGSSYEQYF.

This clone was picked up one time. The CDR3 DNA reads as TGCGCCAGCAGCTTGAAGAGCTACGAGCAGTACTTC. Amino acid sequence: CASSLKSYEQYF. V and J are TRBV5-1 and TRBJ2-7; D unclear. Germline CDR1 and CDR2: SGHRS and YFSETQ. The V end lost 1 base, the J end lost 3 bases, and 5 bases lay between the germline ends. The CDR3 covers 12 residues. Full variable domain (missing parts from reference TRBV5-1 and TRBJ2-7): KAGVTQTPRYLIKTRGQQVTLSCSPISGHRSVSWYQQTPGQGLQFLFEYFSETQRNKGNFPGRFSGRQFSNSRSEMNVSTLELGDSALYLCASSLKSYEQYFGPGTRLTVT.

The chain links TRBV18 to TRBJ1-6, with a weak D call TRBD1 (5 bases). Looked up from germline, CDR1 is KGHSH and CDR2 is LQKENI. This CDR3 is built from 16 residues. V was pared by 4 bases and J by 3 bases, with 13 bases between. The CDR3 here is CASSQSGGGYNSPLHF. In nucleotides, the CDR3 is TGTGCCAGCTCACAATCCGGGGGGGGCTATAATTCACCCCTCCACTTT.

Only one count was recorded for this clone. The V and J genes are TRBV6-1 and TRBJ2-1; 7 nucleotides line up with TRBD1. The CDR3 covers 15 residues. Germline CDR1 MNHNS, CDR2 SASEGT. V gave up 6 bases and J gave up 6 bases; unmatched junction bases: 11. The chain's CDR3 is CASSDDRARSNEQFF. In DNA, the CDR3 is TGTGCCAGCAGCGATGACAGGGCACGGAGCAATGAGCAGTTCTTC.

This chain uses TRBV7-9 with TRBJ2-5; D is uncertain. Germline assignment: CDR1 SEHNR and CDR2 FQNEAQ (reference sequence). Trimming took 1 base from V and 3 from J, leaving 9 bases between them. The CDR3 covers 14 residues. CDR3 amino acids: CASSLDTHKETQYF. The CDR3 DNA is TGTGCCAGCAGCTTAGATACACACAAAGAGACCCAGTACTTC.

The V gene is TRBV18, the J gene TRBJ2-3, with D uncertain. V was pared by 2 bases and J by 0 bases, with 6 bases between. This CDR3 region has 14 residues. In germline, CDR1 is KGHSH, CDR2 LQKENI. The CDR3 bases are TGTGCCAGCTCACCAATGGCTAGCACAGATACGCAGTATTTT. Its protein is CASSPMASTDTQYF.

V and J are TRBV6-6 and TRBJ1-1, with D tentatively TRBD1 (5 bases). Per germline, CDR1 MNHNY and CDR2 SVGAGI (reference sequence). CDR3 length: 14 amino acids. The V end was cut by 4 bases, the J end by 1 base, with 10 bases between. The CDR3: CASSSRGRNTEAFF. CDR3 sequence (DNA): TGTGCCAGCAGTTCCCGGGGGAGGAACACTGAAGCTTTCTTT.

This clone was seen only once. The chain uses TRBV6-5 and TRBJ1-1; a possible D gene is TRBD1 (5 bases). This CDR3 contains 14 residues. The germline gives CDR1 MNHEY, CDR2 SVGAGI. Deletions cut 6 bases from V and 2 bases from J, with 13 bases between. The CDR3 DNA is TGTGCCAGCAGCCGATATGGGGGAAACACTGAAGCTTTCTTT. Its protein is CASSRYGGNTEAFF.

The sample holds one count of this clone. V usage is TRBV6-1 and J usage is TRBJ1-2; D is undetermined. CDR3 length equals 14 residues. V was trimmed by 1 base and J by 8 bases, leaving 14 bases between them. The germline CDR1 and CDR2 sequences are MNHNS and SASEGT. The CDR3 DNA sequence: TGTGCCAGCAGTGAAGAGGGCCGTATGAGCGGCTACACCTTC. Translated, it gives CASSEEGRMSGYTF.

The chain couples TRBV5-1 to TRBJ2-7; no clear D. The CDR3 loop spans 12 amino acids. Trimming stripped 4 bases from V and 0 bases from J, with 5 bases between. CDR1 is SGHRS and CDR2 is YFSETQ in the germline V gene. CDR3 protein: CASSNSSYEQYF. The CDR3 DNA reads as TGCGCCAGCAGCAACAGCTCCTACGAGCAGTACTTC. The whole variable domain, filled in from reference TRBV5-1 and TRBJ2-7, reads KAGVTQTPRYLIKTRGQQVTLSCSPISGHRSVSWYQQTPGQGLQFLFEYFSETQRNKGNFPGRFSGRQFSNSRSEMNVSTLELGDSALYLCASSNSSYEQYFGPGTRLTVT.

This chain connects TRBV19 to TRBJ1-1, with D unresolved. The CDR3 is 15 amino acids. The germline V gene has CDR1 LNHDA and CDR2 SQIVND (reference sequence). The V and J ends lost 6 bases and 0 bases respectively, with 14 bases between them. The CDR3 is CASSYPGTVNTEAFF. The CDR3, as DNA: TGTGCCAGTAGCTACCCCGGTACGGTGAACACTGAAGCTTTCTTT.

This sequence joins TRBV19 and TRBJ2-7, with TRBD1 matching 11 bases. Trimming took 6 bases from V and 2 from J; bases not matched to a gene: 9. The CDR3 totals 16 residues. Germline V lookup: CDR1 LNHDA, CDR2 SQIVND (reference sequence). As DNA, the CDR3 is TGTGCCAGTAGCCCCCCCGGGGGACAGGGGGCCTACGAGCAGTACTTC. This encodes CASSPPGGQGAYEQYF.

The chain joins TRBV19 to TRBJ1-1, with D unclear. This CDR3 is built from 14 residues. V shed 3 bases and J shed 10 bases, with 18 bases lying between them. CDR1 and CDR2 from the germline V gene are LNHDA and SQIVND (reference sequence). CDR3 sequence: CASSMAVVGDGAFF. The CDR3 DNA sequence: TGTGCCAGTAGTATGGCGGTGGTGGGAGACGGAGCTTTCTTT.

The chain recombines TRBV7-9 with TRBJ2-2; D gene unclear. Germline V gene lookup returns CDR1 SEHNR and CDR2 FQNEAQ (reference sequence). This CDR3 contains 17 residues. Trimming took off 5 bases at V and 0 bases at J, with 16 bases between the two ends. CDR3 sequence (DNA): TGTGCCAGCAGCCCTAGGCTAGTCTTCGCGAACACCGGGGAGCTGTTTTTT. This encodes CASSPRLVFANTGELFF.

The sample holds one count of this clone. The rearrangement uses TRBV7-8 and TRBJ1-5; TRBD1 aligns across 8 bases. V was pared by 6 bases and J by 2 bases, with 6 bases of the junction left unmatched. Germline CDR1 and CDR2: SGHVS and FQNEAQ. CDR3 length: 15 residues. CDR3 DNA sequence: TGTGCCAGCAGTTCCTCAGGGGGCGGCAATCAGCCCCAGCATTTT. The encoded protein is CASSSSGGGNQPQHF.

This clone was detected only a few times. This CDR3 is CASSLDPGGYGYTF. CDR3 DNA sequence: TGTGCCAGCAGCTTGGATCCAGGAGGCTATGGCTACACCTTC. The gene calls are TRBV5-5 and TRBJ1-2; D ambiguous. This CDR3 is built from 14 residues. V was trimmed by 0 bases and J by 4 bases, leaving 10 bases between them. CDR1 is SGHKS and CDR2 is YYEKEE in the germline V gene (reference sequence).

This clone was seen a single time. V is TRBV11-1 and J is TRBJ1-3; unclear D gene. The ends were cut back, 5 bases at V and 4 bases at J, with 9 bases in the middle. Germline V CDR1 and CDR2: SGHAT, FQDESV (reference sequence). This CDR3 contains 13 residues. The CDR3 sequence is CASSRRFGNTIYF. The CDR3 nucleotides read TGTGCCAGCAGCCGCCGATTCGGAAACACCATATATTTT.

The chain carries TRBV5-8 and TRBJ2-7; D remains ambiguous. Trimming took off 2 bases at V and 1 base at J, with 4 bases between the two ends. The CDR3 totals 12 residues. Germline values: CDR1 SGHTS, CDR2 YDEGEE. The CDR3 nucleotides are TGTGCCAGCAGCTTTGGGTCCTACGAGCAGTACTTC. Its protein product is CASSFGSYEQYF.

The rearrangement joins TRBV9 to TRBJ1-4, with a possible D match to TRBD1 (6 bases). The CDR3 runs 15 residues. Germline V lookup: CDR1 SGDLS, CDR2 YYNGEE. The germline V and J ends were trimmed by 4 bases and 2 bases, with 12 bases remaining between them. The CDR3 is CASSPLQGTNEKLFF. As DNA, the CDR3 is TGTGCCAGCAGCCCCCTACAGGGTACTAATGAAAAACTGTTTTTT.

This sequence joins TRBV7-8 and TRBJ1-5; TRBD1 matches 7 bases. V was pared by 5 bases and J by 6 bases, with 7 bases of the junction left unmatched. The CDR3 length is 14 residues. Germline CDR1 and CDR2: SGHVS and FQNEAQ. The DNA of the CDR3 is TGTGCCAGCAGCCAGGGGACAGACCCTCAGCCCCAGCATTTT. Translated: CASSQGTDPQPQHF.